Listed below are T cell receptor beta chains from one sample, sequenced in a study of monozygotic twins with inflammatory bowel disease. TCRdb reprocessed the 5' RACE reads and keeps a single row for each CDR3 protein, giving no DNA. This sample's clone table lists 330,000 or so distinct CDR3 sequences. The material sequenced was blood. These receptors were taken from a human donor with ulcerative colitis or Crohn's disease, or a healthy co-twin of an affected twin (not recorded which). Both conserved end residues are part of each CDR3.

J gene: TRBJ2-1; V gene: TRBV2; CDR3 protein: CASSEPDNKFF
J gene: TRBJ2-7; V gene: TRBV12-3/TRBV12-4; CDR3 protein: CASSSGQGTYHEQYF
J gene: TRBJ2-7; V gene: TRBV19; CDR3 protein: CAVGRGRNYEQYF
J gene: TRBJ2-5; V gene: TRBV7-9; CDR3 protein: CASSLGMAGSQETQYF
J gene: TRBJ2-1; V gene: TRBV28; CDR3 protein: CASREPDNEQFF
J gene: TRBJ2-1; V gene: TRBV5-1; CDR3 protein: CASSLGSGSHNEQFF
J gene: TRBJ1-2; V gene: TRBV6-5; CDR3 protein: CASSYFQGLYGYTF
J gene: TRBJ2-1; V gene: TRBV5-1; CDR3 protein: CASSPVSTVEQFF
J gene: TRBJ2-5; V gene: TRBV5-6; CDR3 protein: CASSFASRPQETQYF
J gene: TRBJ1-1; V gene: TRBV3-1; CDR3 protein: CASKIGTEAFF
J gene: TRBJ1-1; V gene: TRBV28; CDR3 protein: CASSLSGHGNTEAFF
J gene: TRBJ2-5; V gene: TRBV10-3; CDR3 protein: CAISESRTSVETQYF
J gene: TRBJ2-3; V gene: TRBV28; CDR3 protein: CASSSAGQGADTQYF
J gene: TRBJ1-1; V gene: TRBV5-1; CDR3 protein: CASSQGFTASEAFF
J gene: TRBJ2-7; V gene: TRBV20-1; CDR3 protein: CSARGLISDRGYNEQYF
J gene: TRBJ2-1; V gene: TRBV10-3; CDR3 protein: CAIQDHIRKSSYNEQFF
J gene: TRBJ2-3; V gene: TRBV11-1; CDR3 protein: CASSLTPGTSRFPDTQYF
J gene: TRBJ2-3; V gene: TRBV5-6; CDR3 protein: CASSLHPSMISTDTQYF
J gene: TRBJ2-7; V gene: TRBV4-1; CDR3 protein: CASSPMTSGRDEQYF
J gene: TRBJ1-1; V gene: TRBV5-1; CDR3 protein: CASSRDTTARTEAFF
J gene: TRBJ2-1; V gene: TRBV24-1; CDR3 protein: CATSDAPSGGEQFF
J gene: TRBJ2-7; V gene: TRBV7-8; CDR3 protein: CASSPTGTSGRRSYEQYF
J gene: TRBJ2-3; V gene: TRBV7-9; CDR3 protein: CASSLATASSTDTQYF
J gene: TRBJ1-2; V gene: TRBV5-6; CDR3 protein: CASSLYFVGVSLVGYTF
J gene: TRBJ2-5; V gene: TRBV6-6; CDR3 protein: CASSPVQGGETQYF
J gene: TRBJ2-5; V gene: TRBV2; CDR3 protein: CASNRLAGQETQYF
J gene: TRBJ2-7; V gene: TRBV15; CDR3 protein: CATSRDDTAYEQYF
J gene: TRBJ2-7; V gene: TRBV5-1; CDR3 protein: CASSLEGTGLMEQYF
J gene: TRBJ2-3; V gene: TRBV5-1; CDR3 protein: CASSLVLAGGPSTDTQYF
J gene: TRBJ2-3; V gene: TRBV12-3/TRBV12-4; CDR3 protein: CASSYQDFTDTQYF
J gene: TRBJ1-3; V gene: TRBV4-3; CDR3 protein: CASSQDQGPSGNTIYF